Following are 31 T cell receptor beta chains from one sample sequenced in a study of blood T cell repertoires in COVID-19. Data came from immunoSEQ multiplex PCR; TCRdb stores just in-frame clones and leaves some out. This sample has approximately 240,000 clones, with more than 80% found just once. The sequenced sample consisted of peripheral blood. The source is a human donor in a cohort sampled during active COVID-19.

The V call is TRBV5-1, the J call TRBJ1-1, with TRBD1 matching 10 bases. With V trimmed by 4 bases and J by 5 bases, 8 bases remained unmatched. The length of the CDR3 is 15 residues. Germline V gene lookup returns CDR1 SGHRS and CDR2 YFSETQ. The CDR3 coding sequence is TGCGCCAGCAGCCCAGACGGGGACAGGGGAACTGAAGCTTTCTTT. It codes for CASSPDGDRGTEAFF.

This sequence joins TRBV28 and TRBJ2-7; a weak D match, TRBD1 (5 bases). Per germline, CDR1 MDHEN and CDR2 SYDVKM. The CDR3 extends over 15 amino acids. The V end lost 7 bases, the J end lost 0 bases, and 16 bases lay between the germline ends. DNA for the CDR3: TGTGCCAGCACCATAGGGGCAGGAACCTCCTACGAGCAGTACTTC. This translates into CASTIGAGTSYEQYF. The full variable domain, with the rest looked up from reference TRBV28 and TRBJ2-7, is DVKVTQSSRYLVKRTGEKVFLECVQDMDHENMFWYRQDPGLGLRLIYFSYDVKMKEKGDIPEGYSVSREKKERFSLILESASTNQTSMYLCASTIGAGTSYEQYFGPGTRLTVT.

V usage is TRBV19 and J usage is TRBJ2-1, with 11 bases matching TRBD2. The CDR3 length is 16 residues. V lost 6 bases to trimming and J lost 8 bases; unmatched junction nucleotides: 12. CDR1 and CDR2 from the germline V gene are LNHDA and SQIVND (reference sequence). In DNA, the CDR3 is TGTGCCAGTAGCGTCCCGTTAGCGGGGGGGCCGGATGAGCAGTTCTTC. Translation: CASSVPLAGGPDEQFF.

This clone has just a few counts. The CDR3 bases are TGTGCCAGCAGCCACAACAGGGGGAGCACTGAAGCTTTCTTT. Translation: CASSHNRGSTEAFF. The chain carries TRBV3-1 (or the pseudogene TRBV3-2) and TRBJ1-1; 8 positions agree with TRBD1. The CDR3 length is 14 residues. J lost 4 bases, V lost 3 bases, and 4 bases had no gene match. Germline CDR1 is LGHDT and CDR2 is YNNKEL (reference sequence).

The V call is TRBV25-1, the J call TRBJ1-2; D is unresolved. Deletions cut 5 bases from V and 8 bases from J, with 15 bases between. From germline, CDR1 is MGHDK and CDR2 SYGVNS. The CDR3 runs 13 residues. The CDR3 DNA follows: TGTGCCAGCAGTAAAGGAGAAGGAGACGGCTACACCTTC. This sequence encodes CASSKGEGDGYTF.

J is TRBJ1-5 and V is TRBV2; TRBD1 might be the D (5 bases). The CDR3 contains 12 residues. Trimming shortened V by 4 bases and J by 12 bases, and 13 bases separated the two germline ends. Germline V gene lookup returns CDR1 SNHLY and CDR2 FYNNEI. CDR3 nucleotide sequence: TGTGCCAGCAGTGGTAGGGGTGCATTCCAGCATTTT. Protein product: CASSGRGAFQHF.

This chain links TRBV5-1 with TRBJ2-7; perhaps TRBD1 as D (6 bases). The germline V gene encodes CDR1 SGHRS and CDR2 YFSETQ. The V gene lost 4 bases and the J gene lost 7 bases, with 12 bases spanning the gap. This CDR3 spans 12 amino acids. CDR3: CASSIGQSEQYF. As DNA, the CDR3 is TGCGCCAGCAGCATCGGACAGTCTGAGCAGTACTTC.

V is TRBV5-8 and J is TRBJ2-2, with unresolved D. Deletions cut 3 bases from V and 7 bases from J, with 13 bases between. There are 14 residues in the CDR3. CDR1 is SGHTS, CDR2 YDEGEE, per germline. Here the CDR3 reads CASSWAEGFGELFF. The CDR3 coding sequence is TGTGCCAGCAGCTGGGCCGAAGGATTCGGGGAGCTGTTTTTT.

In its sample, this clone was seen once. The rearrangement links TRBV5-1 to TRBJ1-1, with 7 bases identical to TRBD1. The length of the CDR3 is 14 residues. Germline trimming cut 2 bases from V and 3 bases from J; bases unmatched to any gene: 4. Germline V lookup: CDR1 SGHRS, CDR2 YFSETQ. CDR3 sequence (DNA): TGCGCCAGCAGCTTACAGGGGATTGACACTGAAGCTTTCTTT. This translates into CASSLQGIDTEAFF.

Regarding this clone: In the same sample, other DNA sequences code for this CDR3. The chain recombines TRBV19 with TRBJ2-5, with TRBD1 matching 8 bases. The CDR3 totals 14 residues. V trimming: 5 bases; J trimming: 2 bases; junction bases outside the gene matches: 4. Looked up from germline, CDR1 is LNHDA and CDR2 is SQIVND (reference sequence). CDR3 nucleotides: TGTGCCAGTAGTCTAGGACAGGGACAAGAGACCCAGTACTTC. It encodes CASSLGQGQETQYF.

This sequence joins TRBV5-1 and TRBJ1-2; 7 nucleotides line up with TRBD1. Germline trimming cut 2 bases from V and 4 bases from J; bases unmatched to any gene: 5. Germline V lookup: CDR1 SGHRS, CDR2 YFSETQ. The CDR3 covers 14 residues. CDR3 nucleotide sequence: TGCGCCAGCAGCTTAGGACAGGCGGCCTATGGCTACACCTTC. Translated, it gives CASSLGQAAYGYTF.

The CDR3, as DNA: TGTGCCAGCAGCCCCCAGGGGAGTCAGCCCCAGCATTTT. Translating gives CASSPQGSQPQHF. This rearrangement joins TRBV12-3 or TRBV12-4 to TRBJ1-5; tentative D call: TRBD1 (6 bases). The CDR3 extends over 13 amino acids. V lost 6 bases and J 6 bases, leaving 12 bases between the germline ends.

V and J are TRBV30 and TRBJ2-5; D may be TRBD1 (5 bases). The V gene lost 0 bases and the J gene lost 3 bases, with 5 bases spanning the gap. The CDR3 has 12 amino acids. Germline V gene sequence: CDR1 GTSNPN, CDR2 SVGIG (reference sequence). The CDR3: CAWSVGEETQYF. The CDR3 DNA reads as TGTGCCTGGAGTGTAGGGGAAGAGACCCAGTACTTC. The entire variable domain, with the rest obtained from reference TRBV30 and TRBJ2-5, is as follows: SQTIHQWPATLVQPVGSPLSLECTVEGTSNPNLYWYRQAAGRGLQLLFYSVGIGQISSEVPQNLSASRPQDRQFILSSKKLLLSDSGFYLCAWSVGEETQYFGPGTRLLVL.

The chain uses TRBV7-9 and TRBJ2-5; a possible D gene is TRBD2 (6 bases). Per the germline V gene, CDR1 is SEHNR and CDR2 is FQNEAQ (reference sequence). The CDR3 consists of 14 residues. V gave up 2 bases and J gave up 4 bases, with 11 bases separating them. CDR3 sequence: CASSLRTMPETQYF. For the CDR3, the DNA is TGTGCCAGCAGCTTACGGACTATGCCAGAGACCCAGTACTTC.

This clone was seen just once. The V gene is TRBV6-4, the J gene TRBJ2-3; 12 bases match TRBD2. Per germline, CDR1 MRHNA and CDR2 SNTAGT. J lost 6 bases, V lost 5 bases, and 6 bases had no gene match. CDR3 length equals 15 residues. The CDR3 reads CASSRLAGEKDTQYF. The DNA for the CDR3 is TGTGCCAGCAGTCGACTAGCGGGGGAGAAGGATACGCAGTATTTT.

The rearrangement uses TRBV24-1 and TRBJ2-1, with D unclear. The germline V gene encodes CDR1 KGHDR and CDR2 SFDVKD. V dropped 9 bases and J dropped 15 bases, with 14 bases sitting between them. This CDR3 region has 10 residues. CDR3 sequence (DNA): TGTGCCACCGCGCCTCGTAATGGGTTCTTC. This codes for CATAPRNGFF.

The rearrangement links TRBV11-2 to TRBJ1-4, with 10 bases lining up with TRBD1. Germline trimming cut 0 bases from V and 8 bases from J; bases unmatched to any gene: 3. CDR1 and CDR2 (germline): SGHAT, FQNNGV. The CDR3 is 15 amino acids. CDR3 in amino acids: CASSLDGTGEEKLFF. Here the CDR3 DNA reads TGTGCCAGCAGCTTAGACGGGACAGGGGAGGAAAAACTGTTTTTT.

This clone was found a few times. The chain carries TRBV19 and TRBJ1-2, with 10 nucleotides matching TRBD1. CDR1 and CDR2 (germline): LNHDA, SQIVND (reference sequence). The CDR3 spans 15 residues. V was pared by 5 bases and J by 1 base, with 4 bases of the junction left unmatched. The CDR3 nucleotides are TGTGCCAGTAGTGGGGGACAGGGGATTAACTATGGCTACACCTTC. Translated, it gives CASSGGQGINYGYTF.

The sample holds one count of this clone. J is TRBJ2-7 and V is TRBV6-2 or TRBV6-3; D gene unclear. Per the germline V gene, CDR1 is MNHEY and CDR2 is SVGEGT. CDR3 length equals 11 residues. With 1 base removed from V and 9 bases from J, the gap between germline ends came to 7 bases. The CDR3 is CASSYLLAQYF. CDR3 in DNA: TGTGCCAGCAGTTACTTGCTGGCGCAGTACTTC.

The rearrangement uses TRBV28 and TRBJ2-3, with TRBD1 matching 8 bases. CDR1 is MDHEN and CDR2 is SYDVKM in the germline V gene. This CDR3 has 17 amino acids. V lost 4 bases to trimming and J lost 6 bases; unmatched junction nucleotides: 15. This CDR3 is CASSYARTGTITDTQYF. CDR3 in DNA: TGTGCCAGCAGTTATGCTAGGACAGGGACCATTACTGATACGCAGTATTTT.

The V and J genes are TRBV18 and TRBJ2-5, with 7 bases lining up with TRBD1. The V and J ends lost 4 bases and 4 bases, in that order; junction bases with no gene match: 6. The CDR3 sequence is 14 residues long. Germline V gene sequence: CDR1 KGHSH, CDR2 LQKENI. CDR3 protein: CASSLTGAGETQYF. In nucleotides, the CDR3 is TGTGCCAGCTCACTCACAGGGGCGGGAGAGACCCAGTACTTC. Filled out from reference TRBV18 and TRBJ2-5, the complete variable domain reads NAGVMQNPRHLVRRRGQEARLRCSPMKGHSHVYWYRQLPEEGLKFMVYLQKENIIDESGMPKERFSAEFPKEGPSILRIQQVVRGDSAAYFCASSLTGAGETQYFGPGTRLLVL.

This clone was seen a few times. The CDR3 bases are TGTGCCAGTGAACCCGGGTCTTCTTACAATGAGCAGTTCTTC. This codes for CASEPGSSYNEQFF. V and J are TRBV6-5 and TRBJ2-1; no reliable D call. Trimming cost V 9 bases and J 4 bases, with 16 bases left between them. CDR1 MNHEY and CDR2 SVGAGI come from the germline V gene. The CDR3 is 14 residues long.

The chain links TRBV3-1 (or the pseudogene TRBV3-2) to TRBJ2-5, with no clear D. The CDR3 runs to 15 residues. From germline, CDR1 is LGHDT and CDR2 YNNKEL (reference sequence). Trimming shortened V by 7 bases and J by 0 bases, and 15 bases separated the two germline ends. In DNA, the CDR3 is TGTGCCAGCAATAACGTGGTAGCCCACCAAGAGACCCAGTACTTC. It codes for CASNNVVAHQETQYF.

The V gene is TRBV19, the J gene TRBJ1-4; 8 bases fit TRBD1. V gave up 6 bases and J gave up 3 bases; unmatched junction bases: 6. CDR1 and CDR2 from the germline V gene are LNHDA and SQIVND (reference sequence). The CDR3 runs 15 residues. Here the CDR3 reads CASSGRGLSNEKLFF. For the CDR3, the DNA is TGTGCCAGTAGCGGCAGGGGGCTGTCTAATGAAAAACTGTTTTTT.

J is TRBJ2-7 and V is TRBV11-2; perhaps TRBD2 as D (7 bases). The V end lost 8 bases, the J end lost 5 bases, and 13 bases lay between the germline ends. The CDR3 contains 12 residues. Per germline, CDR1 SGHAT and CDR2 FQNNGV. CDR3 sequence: CASGGGYDEQYF. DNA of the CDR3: TGTGCCAGCGGGGGGGGCTACGACGAGCAGTACTTC.

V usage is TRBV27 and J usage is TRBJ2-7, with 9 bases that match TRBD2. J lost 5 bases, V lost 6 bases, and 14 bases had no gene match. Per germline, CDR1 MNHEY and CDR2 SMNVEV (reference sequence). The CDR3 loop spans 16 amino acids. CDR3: CASSPSFSSGTDEQYF. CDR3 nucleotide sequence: TGTGCCAGCAGCCCCAGTTTCTCTAGCGGGACCGACGAGCAGTACTTC.

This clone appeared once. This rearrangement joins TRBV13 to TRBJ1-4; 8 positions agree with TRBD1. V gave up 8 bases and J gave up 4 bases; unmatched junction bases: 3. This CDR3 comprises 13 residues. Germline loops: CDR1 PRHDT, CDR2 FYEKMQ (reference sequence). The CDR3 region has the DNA TGTGCCAGCGGACAGGGTCATAATGAAAAACTGTTTTTT. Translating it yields CASGQGHNEKLFF.

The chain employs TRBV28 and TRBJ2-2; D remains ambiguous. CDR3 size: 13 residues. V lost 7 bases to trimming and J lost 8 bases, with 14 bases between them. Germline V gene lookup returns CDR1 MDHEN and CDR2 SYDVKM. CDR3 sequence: CASTNNKLGELFF. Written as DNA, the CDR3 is TGTGCCAGCACTAATAATAAACTAGGGGAGCTGTTTTTT.

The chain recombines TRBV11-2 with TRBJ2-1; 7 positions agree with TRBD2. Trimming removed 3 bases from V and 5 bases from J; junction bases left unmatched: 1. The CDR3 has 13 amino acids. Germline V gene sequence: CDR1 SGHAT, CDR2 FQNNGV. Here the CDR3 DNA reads TGTGCCAGCAGCTTGGGACTAAACAATGAGCAGTTCTTC. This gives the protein CASSLGLNNEQFF. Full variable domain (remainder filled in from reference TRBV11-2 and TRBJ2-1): EAGVAQSPRYKIIEKRQSVAFWCNPISGHATLYWYQQILGQGPKLLIQFQNNGVVDDSQLPKDRFSAERLKGVDSTLKIQPAKLEDSAVYLCASSLGLNNEQFFGPGTRLTVL.

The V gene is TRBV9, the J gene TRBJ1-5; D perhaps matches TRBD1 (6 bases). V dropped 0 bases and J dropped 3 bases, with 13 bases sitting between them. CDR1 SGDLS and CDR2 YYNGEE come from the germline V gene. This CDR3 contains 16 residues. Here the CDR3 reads CASSVGGQANNQPQHF. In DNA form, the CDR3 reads TGTGCCAGCAGCGTAGGGGGGCAGGCAAACAATCAGCCCCAGCATTTT.

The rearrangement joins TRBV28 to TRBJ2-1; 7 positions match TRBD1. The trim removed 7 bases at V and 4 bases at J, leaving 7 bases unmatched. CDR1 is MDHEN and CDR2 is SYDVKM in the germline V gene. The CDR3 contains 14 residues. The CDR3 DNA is TGTGCCAGCATCGGGACAGCGCCTTACAATGAGCAGTTCTTC. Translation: CASIGTAPYNEQFF.